These 10 T cell receptor beta chains were sequenced from one sample in a study of blood T cell repertoires in COVID-19. Generated by immunoSEQ multiplex PCR, the TCRdb table keeps only in-frame clones and is missing some. The table shows roughly 250,000 clones, with 85% to 90% occurring only once. Sequences were obtained from peripheral blood. The source of these receptors is a woman aged 25 to 39 with COVID-19, enrolled during active disease.

V is TRBV5-1 and J is TRBJ2-1; possibly TRBD2 for D (7 bases). The CDR3 contains 16 residues. Germline V gene sequence: CDR1 SGHRS, CDR2 YFSETQ. The V end lost 2 bases, the J end lost 8 bases, and 20 bases lay between the germline ends. The CDR3 reads CASSLYERGAHDEQFF. CDR3 DNA sequence: TGCGCCAGCAGCTTATATGAACGGGGGGCGCATGATGAGCAGTTCTTC.

The rearrangement links TRBV4-1 to TRBJ2-1; possible D gene TRBD2, 5 bases. Germline V CDR1 and CDR2: MGHRA, YSYEKL. V shed 3 bases and J shed 4 bases, with 10 bases lying between them. The CDR3 has 14 residues. CDR3 sequence: CASSHLTTYNEQFF. CDR3 nucleotides: TGCGCCAGCAGCCACCTGACTACTTACAATGAGCAGTTCTTC.

This chain links TRBV24-1 with TRBJ2-2, with 10 bases identical to TRBD1. CDR3 length: 15 residues. Losses at the gene ends were 2 bases for V and 7 bases for J; bases not matched to a gene: 3. CDR1 and CDR2 (germline): KGHDR, SFDVKD. The DNA of the CDR3 is TGTGCCACCAGTGATTGGGACAGGGGAAGCGGGGAGCTGTTTTTT. Amino acids: CATSDWDRGSGELFF.

This clone is medium-sized (0.01 to 0.1%) by share. The V call is TRBV5-1, the J call TRBJ2-1, with D tentatively TRBD1 (6 bases). The CDR3 consists of 13 residues. CDR1 is SGHRS and CDR2 is YFSETQ in the germline V gene. V shed 6 bases and J shed 4 bases, with 11 bases lying between them. CDR3 in amino acids: CASNRDTYNEQFF. The CDR3 bases are TGCGCCAGCAACAGGGACACTTACAATGAGCAGTTCTTC.

The chain couples TRBV5-1 to TRBJ2-7; 11 bases line up with TRBD1. J lost 7 bases, V lost 2 bases, and 8 bases had no gene match. Germline loops: CDR1 SGHRS, CDR2 YFSETQ. The CDR3 runs 15 residues. CDR3 amino acids: CASSLPGTGGVEQYF. In DNA form, the CDR3 reads TGCGCCAGCAGCTTACCCGGGACAGGGGGTGTGGAGCAGTACTTC.

This chain links TRBV10-3 with TRBJ2-7; 10 bases are shared with TRBD2. The junction had 5 bases not matched to a gene; V was cut back by 5 bases and J by 4 bases. Germline V CDR1 and CDR2: ENHRY, SYGVKD. This CDR3 has 14 residues. In DNA form, the CDR3 reads TGTGCCATCAGTAATACTAGCGGGGTTTACGAGCAGTACTTC. Amino acid sequence: CAISNTSGVYEQYF.

The chain couples TRBV20-1 to TRBJ2-7, with D uncertain. Germline CDR1 and CDR2: DFQATT and SNEGSKA (reference sequence). This CDR3 is 11 amino acids long. Trimming cost V 1 base and J 3 bases, with 4 bases left between them. The chain's CDR3 is CSARVNYEQYF. The CDR3 DNA reads as TGCAGTGCTAGAGTCAACTACGAGCAGTACTTC.

V usage is TRBV15 and J usage is TRBJ2-7; 12 nucleotides agree with TRBD2. This CDR3 spans 16 amino acids. CDR1 is LNHNV and CDR2 is YYDKDF in the germline V gene (reference sequence). After removal of 4 bases from V and 3 bases from J, the junction contained 7 bases not matched to a gene. The CDR3: CATSNPTSGGLYEQYF. As DNA, the CDR3 is TGTGCCACCAGCAACCCGACTAGCGGGGGCCTCTACGAGCAGTACTTC.

This chain connects TRBV5-5 to TRBJ1-6; tentative D call: TRBD1 (6 bases). The CDR3 has 17 residues. CDR1 is SGHKS, CDR2 YYEKEE, per germline (reference sequence). Trimming removed 0 bases from V and 8 bases from J, with 18 bases in between. The CDR3 sequence is CASSLDRTDAWDSPLHF. CDR3 in DNA: TGTGCCAGCAGCTTGGACAGGACAGATGCCTGGGATTCACCCCTCCACTTT.

The V and J genes are TRBV18 and TRBJ2-7; 7 positions agree with TRBD1. Trimming removed 1 base from V and 4 bases from J; junction bases left unmatched: 16. This CDR3 contains 18 residues. The germline V gene has CDR1 KGHSH and CDR2 LQKENI. In DNA form, the CDR3 reads TGTGCCAGCTCACCACTGGTCTCTAGGAACAGGGGTGGGTACGAGCAGTACTTC. It encodes CASSPLVSRNRGGYEQYF.